The 16 T cell receptor beta chains given below trace back to one sample, sequenced in a study of Ad26.COV2.S vaccination and SARS-CoV-2 variants. The data were produced by immunoSEQ multiplex PCR, yet TCRdb's version contains in-frame clones alone and is incomplete. Seen here are 250,000 or so clones, around 88% observed once, and the top ten hold just under 3%. Treatment meaning: approximately 18 received Ad26.COV2.S at low or high dose, single or two shots; about 5 received placebo; per-sample allocation not given. Day 63 after the first injection of vaccine or placebo was the sampling time. The sequencing here drew on peripheral blood, taken in a trial of Ad26.COV2.S vaccine versus placebo. The receptors come from a person between 18 and 65 years old who received the Ad26.COV2.S COVID-19 vaccine or a placebo.

There are a few counts of this clone. This chain connects TRBV15 to TRBJ2-7, with TRBD2 matching over 7 bases. This CDR3 region has 15 residues. The trim removed 0 bases at V and 0 bases at J, leaving 2 bases unmatched. Germline-derived CDR1 and CDR2 are LNHNV and YYDKDF (reference sequence). The CDR3 spells CATSREAGPSYEQYF. The CDR3 coding sequence is TGTGCCACCAGCAGAGAAGCGGGGCCCTCCTACGAGCAGTACTTC.

This clone was observed a handful of times. The V call is TRBV20-1, the J call TRBJ1-5; D not certain. V was shortened by 3 bases and J by 0 bases, with 3 bases between the two germline ends. The CDR3 is made up of 12 amino acids. Germline lookup yields CDR1 DFQATT and CDR2 SNEGSKA (reference sequence). The CDR3 sequence: CSASNSNQPQHF. The CDR3 coding sequence is TGCAGTGCTAGTAATAGCAATCAGCCCCAGCATTTT.

This clone has just one count. This chain uses TRBV7-2 with TRBJ1-1; 8 bases agree with TRBD1. The CDR3 sequence is 13 residues long. Trimming took 4 bases from V and 4 from J; bases not matched to a gene: 2. Germline V CDR1 and CDR2: SGHTA, FQGNSA. DNA of the CDR3: TGTGCCAGCAGCTCCAGGGGGCCCACTGAAGCTTTCTTT. This codes for CASSSRGPTEAFF.

This clone has a handful of counts. V gene TRBV6-2 or TRBV6-3 combines with J gene TRBJ1-5; no firm D call. Germline V CDR1 and CDR2: MNHEY, SVGEGT. CDR3 length: 13 residues. V lost 4 bases and J lost 7, with 11 bases in between. For the CDR3, the DNA is TGTGCCAGCAGTTTCAGTGACGTGCAGCCCCAGCATTTT. It is translated as CASSFSDVQPQHF.

The chain couples TRBV3-1 (or the pseudogene TRBV3-2) to TRBJ1-5, with D uncertain. The CDR3 extends over 15 amino acids. Germline V gene lookup returns CDR1 LGHDT and CDR2 YNNKEL (reference sequence). The V end was cut by 5 bases, the J end by 0 bases, with 11 bases between. The CDR3 coding sequence is TGTGCCAGCAGCAATAGCCTAGTTAGCAATCAGCCCCAGCATTTT. Amino acids: CASSNSLVSNQPQHF.

V is TRBV5-1 and J is TRBJ2-1; D might be TRBD1 or TRBD2, each matching 6 bases. V was shortened by 4 bases and J by 3 bases, with 23 bases between the two germline ends. Germline-derived CDR1 and CDR2 are SGHRS and YFSETQ. CDR3 length: 18 residues. Here the CDR3 DNA reads TGCGCCAGCAGCGAACCATTAGGGGGGAGCGAGATCTACAATGAGCAGTTCTTC. Its translation is CASSEPLGGSEIYNEQFF.

This chain uses TRBV15 with TRBJ2-2, with D possibly matching TRBD1 (6 bases). V lost 5 bases to trimming and J lost 0 bases, with 10 bases between them. The CDR3 length is 15 residues. The V gene's germline CDR1 is LNHNV and CDR2 YYDKDF (reference sequence). Written as DNA, the CDR3 is TGTGCCACCAGCCCAGGGGTTTCGAACACCGGGGAGCTGTTTTTT. Amino acid sequence: CATSPGVSNTGELFF.

This chain connects TRBV7-2 to TRBJ1-3, with D perhaps matching TRBD1 (6 bases). The CDR3 runs to 17 residues. The germline gives CDR1 SGHTA, CDR2 FQGNSA. V shed 6 bases and J shed 2 bases, with 20 bases lying between them. CDR3 protein: CASRGLGVGGPGNTIYF. CDR3 DNA: TGTGCCAGCAGGGGCTTGGGCGTAGGGGGGCCTGGAAACACCATATATTTT.

The V gene is TRBV29-1, the J gene TRBJ2-3; TRBD2 might be the D (6 bases). V was shortened by 4 bases and J by 3 bases, with 8 bases between the two germline ends. This CDR3 is built from 12 residues. Germline assignment: CDR1 SQVTM and CDR2 ANQGSEA. CDR3 protein: CSVVGGTDTQYF. DNA of the CDR3: TGCAGCGTTGTTGGGGGGACAGATACGCAGTATTTT.

The chain recombines TRBV7-8 with TRBJ2-7; 10 bases are a match to TRBD1. This CDR3 spans 15 amino acids. Germline trimming cut 5 bases from V and 6 bases from J; bases unmatched to any gene: 10. In germline, CDR1 is SGHVS, CDR2 FQNEAQ. CDR3 coding DNA: TGTGCCAGCAGCGCCGACAGGGGGCGCGAGATCGAGCAGTACTTC. Translation: CASSADRGREIEQYF.

The J gene is TRBJ1-2, the V gene TRBV18; TRBD1 agrees at 9 bases. Trimming removed 3 bases from V and 4 bases from J; junction bases left unmatched: 6. CDR3 length: 15 amino acids. Germline V gene lookup returns CDR1 KGHSH and CDR2 LQKENI. The CDR3 is CASSPTGGEPYGYTF. The CDR3 nucleotides read TGTGCCAGCTCACCGACAGGGGGTGAGCCCTATGGCTACACCTTC.

J is TRBJ1-2 and V is TRBV3-1 (or the pseudogene TRBV3-2); perhaps TRBD1 as D (6 bases). Germline V gene sequence: CDR1 LGHDT, CDR2 YNNKEL (reference sequence). CDR3 size: 14 residues. V shed 4 bases and J shed 5 bases, with 14 bases lying between them. CDR3 DNA sequence: TGTGCCAGCAGCCCTTGGACAGAAGCATATGGCTACACCTTC. It specifies CASSPWTEAYGYTF.

The chain joins TRBV18 to TRBJ1-4; D may be TRBD1 (6 bases). The ends were cut back, 4 bases at V and 3 bases at J, with 15 bases in the middle. This CDR3 has 16 amino acids. Germline V gives CDR1 KGHSH, CDR2 LQKENI. The CDR3 sequence is CASSRGTPGANEKLFF. Written as DNA, the CDR3 is TGTGCCAGCTCACGCGGGACACCAGGGGCTAATGAAAAACTGTTTTTT.

The chain recombines TRBV5-6 with TRBJ1-1; a weak D match, TRBD1 (5 bases). From germline, CDR1 is SGHDT and CDR2 YYEEEE. CDR3 size: 14 residues. The germline V and J ends were trimmed by 2 bases and 1 base, with 9 bases remaining between them. The DNA of the CDR3 is TGTGCCAGCAGCTTTGGGGCGGGGAACACTGAAGCTTTCTTT. The encoded protein is CASSFGAGNTEAFF.

The genes are TRBV29-1 and TRBJ2-1, with 9 bases fitting TRBD2. CDR3 length: 15 amino acids. Germline values: CDR1 SQVTM, CDR2 ANQGSEA. V was pared by 2 bases and J by 4 bases, with 6 bases of the junction left unmatched. The CDR3 DNA reads as TGCAGCGTTGAAAGTTCTAGCGGGGATTACAATGAGCAGTTCTTC. This codes for CSVESSSGDYNEQFF.

This chain joins TRBV21-1 and TRBJ1-1; the D segment call TRBD1 is taken from the table without a DNA check. TRBV21-1 counts as a pseudogene. The CDR3 consists of 13 residues. The CDR3 DNA sequence: TGTGCTAGCAGCAAAGGGGCGAACACTGAAGCTTTCTTT. Protein: CASSKGANTEAFF.